This section outlines one T cell receptor beta chain sequence together with its context. This entry comes from a study of blood T cell repertoires in COVID-19. Trimming took 5 bases from V and 7 from J; bases not matched to a gene: 6. This CDR3 has 16 residues. From germline, CDR1 is MGHRA and CDR2 YSYEKL. Measured with immunoSEQ multiplex PCR; TCRdb has only the in-frame clones, and not every one. The data hold about 320,000 clones, with 75% to 90% observed a single time. This sequence was found in a man between 60 and 70 years old who had recovered from COVID-19. The V gene is TRBV4-1, the J gene TRBJ1-6; 12 bases agree with TRBD1. Sequencing was performed on PBMCs or T cells enriched from blood (not recorded which). The CDR3 sequence is CASSAGQGAGNSPLHF. DNA for the CDR3: TGCGCCAGCAGCGCGGGACAGGGGGCTGGAAATTCACCCCTCCACTTT.